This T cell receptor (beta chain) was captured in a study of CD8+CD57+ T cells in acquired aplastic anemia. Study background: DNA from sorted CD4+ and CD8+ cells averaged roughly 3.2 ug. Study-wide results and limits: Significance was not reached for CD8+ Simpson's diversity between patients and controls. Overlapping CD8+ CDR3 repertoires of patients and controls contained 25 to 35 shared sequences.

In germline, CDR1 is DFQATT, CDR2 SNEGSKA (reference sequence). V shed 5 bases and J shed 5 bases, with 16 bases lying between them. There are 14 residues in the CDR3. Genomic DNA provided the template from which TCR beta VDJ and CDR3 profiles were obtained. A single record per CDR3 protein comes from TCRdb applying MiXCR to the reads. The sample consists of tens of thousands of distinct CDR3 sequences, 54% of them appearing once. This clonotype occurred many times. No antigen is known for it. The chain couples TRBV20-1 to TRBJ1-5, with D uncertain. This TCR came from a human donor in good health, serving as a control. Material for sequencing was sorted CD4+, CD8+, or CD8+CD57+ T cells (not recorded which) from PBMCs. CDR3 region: CSAGSGRSDQPQHF. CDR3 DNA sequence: TGCAGTGCTGGGTCCGGGAGGTCGGATCAGCCCCAGCATTTT.